The 9 T cell receptor beta chains below come from one sample, sequenced in a study of response to subunit inactivated influenza vaccine. Via MiXCR, TCRdb re-called the RT-PCR reads, giving one row per CDR3 protein. Here the sample spans 560,000 or so distinct CDR3 sequences, 7.6% being singletons. The sequencing here drew on PBMCs from blood, taken about 24 months after vaccination. The source of these receptors is a man aged 45 to 75 who received an inactivated influenza vaccine.

This clonotype has ten or more counts. CDR3 residues: CASSDPAGRYEQYF. The CDR3 DNA follows: TGTGCCAGCAGTGACCCGGCAGGGAGGTACGAGCAGTACTTC. V gene TRBV12-3 or TRBV12-4 combines with J gene TRBJ2-7; tentative D call: TRBD2 (6 bases). This CDR3 spans 14 amino acids. Trimming left V 5 bases short and J 4 bases short, with 15 bases between.

This clonotype was recorded a few times. This chain joins TRBV7-8 and TRBJ2-1; D is uncertain. The CDR3 is 16 amino acids. The V end lost 5 bases, the J end lost 0 bases, and 14 bases lay between the germline ends. Germline CDR1 is SGHVS and CDR2 is FQNEAQ. DNA of the CDR3: TGTGCCAGCAGCCGGCGTCTGAGCAGCTCCTACAATGAGCAGTTCTTC. Encoded protein: CASSRRLSSSYNEQFF.

This clonotype was seen ten or more times. This rearrangement joins TRBV29-1 to TRBJ2-1, with D possibly being TRBD2 (7 bases). The germline CDR1 and CDR2 sequences are SQVTM and ANQGSEA. The CDR3 has 13 residues. The germline V and J ends were trimmed by 5 bases and 8 bases, with 16 bases remaining between them. The CDR3 DNA follows: TGCAGCGTTAGGGGGGGGGCCACGGATGAGCAGTTCTTC. This encodes CSVRGGATDEQFF.

There are many counts of this clonotype. V gene TRBV7-2 combines with J gene TRBJ2-7; TRBD1 matches 9 bases. The CDR3 is 14 amino acids. Germline V lookup: CDR1 SGHTA, CDR2 FQGNSA. V shed 5 bases and J 2 bases; nucleotides not matched to a gene: 4. The CDR3 protein is CASSRGTGPYEQYF. The CDR3 nucleotides are TGTGCCAGCAGCAGGGGGACAGGGCCCTACGAGCAGTACTTC.

This clonotype occurred a few times. V gene TRBV28 combines with J gene TRBJ2-1; possibly TRBD2 for D (6 bases). Per germline, CDR1 MDHEN and CDR2 SYDVKM. Trimming stripped 3 bases from V and 1 base from J, with 10 bases between. The CDR3 length is 15 residues. This chain's CDR3 is CASSFWGGSYNEQFF. In DNA, the CDR3 is TGTGCCAGCAGTTTTTGGGGAGGATCCTACAATGAGCAGTTCTTC.

A single count supports this clonotype. Relative to the germline gene, one junction end is altered; a read error may explain this. This chain links TRBV28 with TRBJ2-3, with D perhaps matching TRBD2 (5 bases). This CDR3 region has 14 residues. The germline V gene encodes CDR1 MDHEN and CDR2 SYDVKM. CDR3 bases: TGTGCCGGCAGTTTAATACTAGATCCAGATACGCAGTATTTT. It translates to CAGSLILDPDTQYF.

Only a few counts were recorded for this clonotype. This sequence joins TRBV7-2 and TRBJ2-2; 8 positions match TRBD1. This CDR3 has 16 amino acids. J gave up 3 bases and V 4 bases, and 7 bases lay outside the gene matches. The germline V gene has CDR1 SGHTA and CDR2 FQGNSA. The CDR3 spells CASSSGTGVYTGELFF. The CDR3 nucleotides read TGTGCCAGCAGCTCCGGGACAGGTGTTTACACCGGGGAGCTGTTTTTT. The entire variable domain, with the rest obtained from reference TRBV7-2 and TRBJ2-2, is as follows: GAGVSQSPSNKVTEKGKDVELRCDPISGHTALYWYRQSLGQGLEFLIYFQGNSAPDKSGLPSDRFSAERTGGSVSTLTIQRTQQEDSAVYLCASSSGTGVYTGELFFGEGSRLTVL.

The chain links TRBV6-1 to TRBJ2-7, with 8 bases that match TRBD1. The CDR3 consists of 15 residues. The junction had 6 bases not matched to a gene; V was cut back by 5 bases and J by 0 bases. The germline gives CDR1 MNHNS, CDR2 SASEGT. CDR3 DNA: TGTGCCAGCAGTCCCGGACAGGGATACTCCTACGAGCAGTACTTC. It is translated as CASSPGQGYSYEQYF.

This clonotype has only a few counts. The gene calls are TRBV5-5 and TRBJ2-5; tentative D call: TRBD1 (5 bases). Between the trimmed V and J ends, which lost 1 base and 2 bases, there was a span of 9 bases. The germline V gene encodes CDR1 SGHKS and CDR2 YYEKEE (reference sequence). The CDR3 sequence is 14 residues long. The CDR3 reads CASSLWQGQETQYF. DNA of the CDR3: TGTGCCAGCAGCTTGTGGCAGGGTCAAGAGACCCAGTACTTC.